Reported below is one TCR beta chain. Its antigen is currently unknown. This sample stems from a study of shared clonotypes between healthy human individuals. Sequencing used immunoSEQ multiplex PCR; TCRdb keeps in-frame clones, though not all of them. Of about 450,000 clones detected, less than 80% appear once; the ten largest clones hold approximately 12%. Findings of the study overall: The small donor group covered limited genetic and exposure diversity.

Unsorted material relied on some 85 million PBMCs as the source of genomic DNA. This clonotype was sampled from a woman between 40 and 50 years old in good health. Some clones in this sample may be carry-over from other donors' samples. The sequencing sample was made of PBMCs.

The CDR3 nucleotides are TGTGCCAGCTCCCCCGCCGGAAACAGGGCTCGCGGGAATGAGCAGTTCTTC. This gives the protein CASSPAGNRARGNEQFF. J is TRBJ2-1 and V is TRBV18; TRBD1 might be the D (6 bases). Germline-derived CDR1 and CDR2 are KGHSH and LQKENI. V dropped 6 bases and J dropped 7 bases, with 25 bases sitting between them. The CDR3 extends over 17 amino acids.